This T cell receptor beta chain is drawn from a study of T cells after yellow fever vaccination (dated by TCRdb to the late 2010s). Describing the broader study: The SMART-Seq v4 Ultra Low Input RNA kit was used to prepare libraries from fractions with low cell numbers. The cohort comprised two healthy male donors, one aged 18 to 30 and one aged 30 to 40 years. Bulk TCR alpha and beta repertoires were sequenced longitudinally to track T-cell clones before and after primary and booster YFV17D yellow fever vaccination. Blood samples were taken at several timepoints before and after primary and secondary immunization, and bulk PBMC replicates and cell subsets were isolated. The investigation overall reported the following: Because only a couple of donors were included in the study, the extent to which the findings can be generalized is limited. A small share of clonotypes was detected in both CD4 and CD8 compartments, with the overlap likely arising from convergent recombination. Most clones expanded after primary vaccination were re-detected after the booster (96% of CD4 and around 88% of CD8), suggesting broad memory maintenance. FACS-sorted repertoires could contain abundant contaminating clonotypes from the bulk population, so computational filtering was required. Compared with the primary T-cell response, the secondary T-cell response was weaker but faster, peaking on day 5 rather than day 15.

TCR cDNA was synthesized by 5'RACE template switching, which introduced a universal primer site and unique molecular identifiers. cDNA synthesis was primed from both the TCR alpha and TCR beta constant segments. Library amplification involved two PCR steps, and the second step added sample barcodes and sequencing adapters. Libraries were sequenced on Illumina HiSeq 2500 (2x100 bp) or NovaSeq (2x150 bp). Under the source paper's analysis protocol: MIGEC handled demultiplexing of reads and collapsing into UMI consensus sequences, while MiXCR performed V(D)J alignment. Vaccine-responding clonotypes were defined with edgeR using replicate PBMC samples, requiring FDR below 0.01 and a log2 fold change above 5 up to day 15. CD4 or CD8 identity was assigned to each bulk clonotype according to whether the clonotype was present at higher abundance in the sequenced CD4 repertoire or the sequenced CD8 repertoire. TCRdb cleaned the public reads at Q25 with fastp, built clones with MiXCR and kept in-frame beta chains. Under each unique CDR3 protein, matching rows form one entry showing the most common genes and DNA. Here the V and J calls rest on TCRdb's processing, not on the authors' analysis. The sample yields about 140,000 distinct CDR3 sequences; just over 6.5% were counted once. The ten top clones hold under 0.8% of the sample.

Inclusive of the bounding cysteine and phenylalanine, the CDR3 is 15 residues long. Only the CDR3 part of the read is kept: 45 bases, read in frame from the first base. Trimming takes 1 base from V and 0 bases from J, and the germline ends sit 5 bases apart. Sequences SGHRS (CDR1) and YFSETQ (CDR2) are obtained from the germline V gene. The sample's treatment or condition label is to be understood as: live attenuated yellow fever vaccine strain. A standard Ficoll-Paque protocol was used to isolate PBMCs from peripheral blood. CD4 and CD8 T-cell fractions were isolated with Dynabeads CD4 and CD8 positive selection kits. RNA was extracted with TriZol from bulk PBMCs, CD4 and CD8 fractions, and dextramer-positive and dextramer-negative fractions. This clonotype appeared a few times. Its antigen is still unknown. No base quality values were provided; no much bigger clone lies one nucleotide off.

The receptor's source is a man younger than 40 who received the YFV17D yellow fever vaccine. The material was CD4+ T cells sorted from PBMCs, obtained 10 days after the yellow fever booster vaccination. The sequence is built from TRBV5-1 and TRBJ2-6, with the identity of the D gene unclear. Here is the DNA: TGCGCCAGCAGCTTGTTATCCTCTGGGGCCAACGTCCTGACTTTC. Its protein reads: CASSLLSSGANVLTF.